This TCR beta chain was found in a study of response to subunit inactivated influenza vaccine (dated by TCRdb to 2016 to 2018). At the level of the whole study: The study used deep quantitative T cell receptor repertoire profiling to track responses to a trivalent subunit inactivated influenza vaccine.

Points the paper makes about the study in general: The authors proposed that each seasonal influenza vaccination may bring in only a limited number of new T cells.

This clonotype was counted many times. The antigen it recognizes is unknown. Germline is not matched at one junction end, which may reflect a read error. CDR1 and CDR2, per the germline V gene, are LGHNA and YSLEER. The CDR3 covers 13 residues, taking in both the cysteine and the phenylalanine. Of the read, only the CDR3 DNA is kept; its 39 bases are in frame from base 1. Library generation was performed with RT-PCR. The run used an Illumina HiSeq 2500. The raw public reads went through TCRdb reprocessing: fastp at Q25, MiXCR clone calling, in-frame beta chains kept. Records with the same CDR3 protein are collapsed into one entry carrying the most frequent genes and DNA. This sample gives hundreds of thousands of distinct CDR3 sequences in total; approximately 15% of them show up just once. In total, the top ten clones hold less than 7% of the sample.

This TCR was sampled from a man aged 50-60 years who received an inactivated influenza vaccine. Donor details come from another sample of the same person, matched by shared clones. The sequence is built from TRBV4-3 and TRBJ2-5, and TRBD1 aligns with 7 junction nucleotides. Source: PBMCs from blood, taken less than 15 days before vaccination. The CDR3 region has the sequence CASSQEARGTQYF. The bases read TGCGCCAGCAGCCAAGAGGCCAGGGGGACCCAGTATTTC.